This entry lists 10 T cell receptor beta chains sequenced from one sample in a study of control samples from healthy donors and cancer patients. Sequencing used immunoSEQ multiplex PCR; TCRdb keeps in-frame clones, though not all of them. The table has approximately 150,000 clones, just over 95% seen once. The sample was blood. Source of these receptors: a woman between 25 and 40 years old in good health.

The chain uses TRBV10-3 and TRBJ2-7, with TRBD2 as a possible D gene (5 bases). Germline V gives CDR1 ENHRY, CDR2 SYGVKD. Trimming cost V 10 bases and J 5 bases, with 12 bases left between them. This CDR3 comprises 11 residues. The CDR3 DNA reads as TGTGCCACCCAAGACTATCACGAGCAGTACTTC. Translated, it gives CATQDYHEQYF.

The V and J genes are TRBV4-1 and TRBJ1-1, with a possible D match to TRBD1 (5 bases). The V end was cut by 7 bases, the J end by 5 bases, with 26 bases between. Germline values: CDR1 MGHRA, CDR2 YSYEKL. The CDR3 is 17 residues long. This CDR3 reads CASKPGPFGVEGTEAFF. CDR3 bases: TGCGCCAGCAAACCTGGCCCTTTCGGGGTGGAGGGGACTGAAGCTTTCTTT.

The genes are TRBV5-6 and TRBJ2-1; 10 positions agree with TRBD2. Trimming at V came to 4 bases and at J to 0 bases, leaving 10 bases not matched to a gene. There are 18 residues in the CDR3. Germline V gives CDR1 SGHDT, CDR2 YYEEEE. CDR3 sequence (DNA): TGTGCCAGCAGCGAATTTACTAGCGGGGTGAGCTCCTACAATGAGCAGTTCTTC. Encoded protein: CASSEFTSGVSSYNEQFF.

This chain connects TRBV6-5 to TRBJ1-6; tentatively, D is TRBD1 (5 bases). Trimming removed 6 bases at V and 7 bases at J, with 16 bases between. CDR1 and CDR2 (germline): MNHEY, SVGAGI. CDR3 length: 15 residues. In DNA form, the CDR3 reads TGTGCCAGCAGCCCCCCTTGGGGGTGGAATTCACCCCTCCACTTT. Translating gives CASSPPWGWNSPLHF.

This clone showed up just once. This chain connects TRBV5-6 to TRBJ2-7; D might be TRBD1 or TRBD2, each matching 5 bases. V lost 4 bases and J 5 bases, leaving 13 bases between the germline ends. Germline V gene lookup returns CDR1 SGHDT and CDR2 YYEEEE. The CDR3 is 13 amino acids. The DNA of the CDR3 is TGTGCCAGCAGCCCGCCTGGGGGTCACGAGCAGTACTTC. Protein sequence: CASSPPGGHEQYF.

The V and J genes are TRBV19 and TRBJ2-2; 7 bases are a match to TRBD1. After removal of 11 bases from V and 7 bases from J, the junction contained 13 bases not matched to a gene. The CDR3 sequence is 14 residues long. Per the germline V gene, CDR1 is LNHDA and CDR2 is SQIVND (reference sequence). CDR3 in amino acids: CAVAGTAALGELFF. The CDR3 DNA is TGTGCCGTCGCCGGGACAGCTGCACTCGGGGAGCTGTTTTTT.

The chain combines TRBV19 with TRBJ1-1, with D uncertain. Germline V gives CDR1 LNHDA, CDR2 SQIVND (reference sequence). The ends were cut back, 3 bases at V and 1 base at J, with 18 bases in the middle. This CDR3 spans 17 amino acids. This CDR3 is CASSIRGFGLGNTEAFF. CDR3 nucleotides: TGTGCCAGTAGTATCCGAGGTTTCGGGTTGGGGAACACTGAAGCTTTCTTT. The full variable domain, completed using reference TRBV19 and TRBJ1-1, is DGGITQSPKYLFRKEGQNVTLSCEQNLNHDAMYWYRQDPGQGLRLIYYSQIVNDFQKGDIAEGYSVSREKKESFPLTVTSAQKNPTAFYLCASSIRGFGLGNTEAFFGQGTRLTVV.

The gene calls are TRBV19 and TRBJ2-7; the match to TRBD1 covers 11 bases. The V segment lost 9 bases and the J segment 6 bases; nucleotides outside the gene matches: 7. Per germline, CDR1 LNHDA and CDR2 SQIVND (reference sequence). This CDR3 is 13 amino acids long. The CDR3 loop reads CASHGQGAGEQYF. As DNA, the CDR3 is TGTGCCAGCCACGGACAGGGGGCGGGCGAGCAGTACTTC. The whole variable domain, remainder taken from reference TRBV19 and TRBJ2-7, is DGGITQSPKYLFRKEGQNVTLSCEQNLNHDAMYWYRQDPGQGLRLIYYSQIVNDFQKGDIAEGYSVSREKKESFPLTVTSAQKNPTAFYLCASHGQGAGEQYFGPGTRLTVT.

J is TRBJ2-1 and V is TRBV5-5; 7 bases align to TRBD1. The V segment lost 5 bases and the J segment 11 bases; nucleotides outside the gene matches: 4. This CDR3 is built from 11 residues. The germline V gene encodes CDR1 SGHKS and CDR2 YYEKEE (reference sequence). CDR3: CASSRDSQQFF. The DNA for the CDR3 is TGTGCCAGCAGTAGGGACAGCCAGCAGTTCTTC.

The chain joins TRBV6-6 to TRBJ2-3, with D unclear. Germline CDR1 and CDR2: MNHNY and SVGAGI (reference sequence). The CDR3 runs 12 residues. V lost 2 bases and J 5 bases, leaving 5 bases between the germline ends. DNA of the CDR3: TGTGCCAGCAGTTACATCGGAGATACGCAGTATTTT. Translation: CASSYIGDTQYF.